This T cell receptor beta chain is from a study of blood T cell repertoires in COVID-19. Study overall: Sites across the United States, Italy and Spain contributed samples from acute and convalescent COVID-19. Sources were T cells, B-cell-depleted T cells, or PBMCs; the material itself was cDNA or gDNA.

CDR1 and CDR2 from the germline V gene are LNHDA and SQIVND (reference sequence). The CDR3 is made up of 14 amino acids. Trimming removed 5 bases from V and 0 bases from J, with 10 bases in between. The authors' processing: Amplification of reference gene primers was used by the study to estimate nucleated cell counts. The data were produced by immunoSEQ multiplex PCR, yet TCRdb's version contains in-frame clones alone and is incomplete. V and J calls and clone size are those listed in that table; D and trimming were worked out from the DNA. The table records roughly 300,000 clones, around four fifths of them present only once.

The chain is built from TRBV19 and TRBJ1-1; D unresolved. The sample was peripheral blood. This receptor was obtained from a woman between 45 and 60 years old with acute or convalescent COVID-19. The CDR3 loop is CASSARSLNTEAFF. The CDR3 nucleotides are TGTGCCAGTAGTGCACGGTCCTTGAACACTGAAGCTTTCTTT.